This is a list of T cell receptor beta chains from one sample in a study of T-cell memory formation after mild COVID-19. TCRdb reprocessed the 5' RACE reads via MiXCR and lists one record per CDR3 protein. The table includes over 70,000 distinct CDR3 sequences, over 12% detected once. Sample: PBMCs or a T cell subset sorted from them (not recorded which). All receptors come from a man younger than 35 who had mild COVID-19 (a few samples of this study predate the infection). Cell type and time point are not known. CDR3s include the opening cysteine and the closing phenylalanine or tryptophan. The D gene is left open where the match is weak. Only part of the rows carry a size: once, few, many, or a class if the clone is expanded.

V: TRBV4-3
D: .
J: TRBJ2-3
size: many
DNA: TGCGCCAGCAGCCAAGATCTGCTTACGGGGGCTAGCACAGATACGCAGTATTTT
CDR3: CASSQDLLTGASTDTQYF

V: TRBV7-3
D: TRBD1
J: TRBJ2-7
size: .
DNA: TGTGCCAGCAGCTGGGCAAGGACAGGCGTTTCCTACGAGCAGTACTTC
CDR3: CASSWARTGVSYEQYF

V: TRBV9
D: .
J: TRBJ2-1
size: few
DNA: TGTGCCAGCAGCGTTGAGACAGTCAATGAGCAGTTCTTC
CDR3: CASSVETVNEQFF

V: TRBV29-1
D: TRBD1
J: TRBJ2-7
size: .
DNA: TGCAGCGTTGAGGGACCGGGACAGGGTGCCGAGCAGTACTTC
CDR3: CSVEGPGQGAEQYF

V: TRBV20-1
D: .
J: TRBJ2-7
size: few
DNA: TGCAGTGCTAGACATCAGGGTTACGAGCAGTACTTC
CDR3: CSARHQGYEQYF

V: TRBV5-4
D: .
J: TRBJ2-7
size: .
DNA: TGTGCCAGCAGCTTCAGGGATAGCAGGGGCTACGAGCAGTACTTC
CDR3: CASSFRDSRGYEQYF

V: TRBV6-2/TRBV6-3
D: TRBD2
J: TRBJ2-5
size: .
DNA: TGTGCCAGCCGAAGGACTAGTGAGGAGACCCAGTACTTC
CDR3: CASRRTSEETQYF

V: TRBV7-6
D: .
J: TRBJ2-7
size: few
DNA: TGTGCCAGCAGCTTAGGCACACACTACGAGCAGTACTTC
CDR3: CASSLGTHYEQYF

V: TRBV4-2
D: .
J: TRBJ2-3
size: .
DNA: TGTGCCAGCAGCCCCAGCCGGGCCCTGGGTGGGGATACGCAGTATTTT
CDR3: CASSPSRALGGDTQYF

V: TRBV7-9
D: .
J: TRBJ2-7
size: few
DNA: TGTGCCAGCAGCTTAGTGGGGAGCAGGACCTACGAGCAGTACTTC
CDR3: CASSLVGSRTYEQYF

V: TRBV29-1
D: TRBD2
J: TRBJ2-1
size: once
DNA: TGCAGCGTTGGCCTAGCGGGCAACGAGCAGTTCTTC
CDR3: CSVGLAGNEQFF

V: TRBV11-2
D: TRBD2
J: TRBJ2-3
size: .
DNA: TGTGCCAGCAGCATGAAACTAGCGGATACGCAGTATTTT
CDR3: CASSMKLADTQYF

V: TRBV29-1
D: TRBD2
J: TRBJ2-1
size: many
DNA: TGCAGCGTTCCCACCCCGGGACTAGCGGCCGAGCTGTTCTTC
CDR3: CSVPTPGLAAELFF

V: TRBV29-1
D: .
J: TRBJ2-3
size: .
DNA: TGCAGCGTTGAAGGATGGAGGGGACCACACTCAGATACGCAGTATTTT
CDR3: CSVEGWRGPHSDTQYF

V: TRBV11-2
D: .
J: TRBJ2-7
size: few
DNA: TGTGCCAGCAGCGCCGGACTCGGTACTTACGAGCAGTACTTC
CDR3: CASSAGLGTYEQYF

V: TRBV27
D: .
J: TRBJ2-1
size: few
DNA: TGTGCCACCCTGTCGCGGGAGCAGTTCTTC
CDR3: CATLSREQFF

V: TRBV7-6
D: TRBD2
J: TRBJ2-3
size: .
DNA: TGTGCCAGCAGCTTAGAGTCGGGGGGGGCCTCAGATACGCAGTATTTT
CDR3: CASSLESGGASDTQYF

V: TRBV9
D: TRBD1
J: TRBJ1-1
size: few
DNA: TGTGCCAGCAGCATAGGACGGGACAGAACGAACACTGAAGCTTTCTTT
CDR3: CASSIGRDRTNTEAFF

V: TRBV20-1
D: TRBD1
J: TRBJ1-5
size: .
DNA: TGCAGTGCTAGAGATTTAGACAGGGTAGGAATCGCAAATCAGCCCCAGCATTTT
CDR3: CSARDLDRVGIANQPQHF

V: TRBV27
D: .
J: TRBJ2-5
size: .
DNA: TGTGCCAACAGTTTAAATCTCATCGGGGAGACCCAGTACTTC
CDR3: CANSLNLIGETQYF

V: TRBV29-1
D: .
J: TRBJ2-5
size: few
DNA: TGCAGCGCCCCGGGACAAAATCAAGAGACCCAGTACTTC
CDR3: CSAPGQNQETQYF

V: TRBV5-1
D: TRBD2
J: TRBJ2-3
size: once
DNA: TGCGCCAGCAGCTTCGGACTAGCGGGGGAGGTCGATACGCAGTATTTT
CDR3: CASSFGLAGEVDTQYF

V: TRBV27
D: TRBD1
J: TRBJ1-4
size: .
DNA: TGTGCCAGCAGTTTATGGGGACAGGGGGCTGAAAAACTGTTTTTT
CDR3: CASSLWGQGAEKLFF

V: TRBV2
D: .
J: TRBJ2-7
size: few
DNA: TGTGCCAGCAGTGTAAAAAGAATAGGCGAGCAGTACTTC
CDR3: CASSVKRIGEQYF

V: TRBV7-9
D: .
J: TRBJ1-5
size: .
DNA: TGTGCCAGCAGCAAGGAAGGGAGCCAGCCCCAGCATTTT
CDR3: CASSKEGSQPQHF

V: TRBV12-5
D: .
J: TRBJ2-5
size: .
DNA: TGTGCTAGTGGGTACAGTCGAGAGACCCAGTACTTC
CDR3: CASGYSRETQYF

V: TRBV4-1
D: TRBD1
J: TRBJ1-1
size: .
DNA: TGCGCCAGCAGCCAGATGGACAGGGGCCCTGAAGCTTTCTTT
CDR3: CASSQMDRGPEAFF

V: TRBV7-2
D: TRBD1
J: TRBJ1-1
size: .
DNA: TGTGCCAGCAGCGAAAGGACAGGGAGGACTGAAGCTTTCTTT
CDR3: CASSERTGRTEAFF

V: TRBV4-3
D: .
J: TRBJ1-6
size: .
DNA: TGCGCCAGCAGCCAAAGGGGGGGCGCCTATAATTCACCCCTCCACTTT
CDR3: CASSQRGGAYNSPLHF

V: TRBV21-1
D: .
J: TRBJ2-7
size: .
DNA: TGTGCCAGCAGCAAAGGTGCTCTCGCCGGGTCCTACGAGCAGTACTTC
CDR3: CASSKGALAGSYEQYF

V: TRBV6-2/TRBV6-3
D: .
J: TRBJ2-5
size: .
DNA: TGTGCCAGCAGTTACTCGGGGGGAGAGACCCAGTACTTC
CDR3: CASSYSGGETQYF

V: TRBV7-9
D: TRBD2
J: TRBJ2-3
size: few
DNA: TGTGCCAGCAGCCCGGCGAGCGGGGGAGACACAGATACGCAGTATTTT
CDR3: CASSPASGGDTDTQYF

V: TRBV20-1
D: .
J: TRBJ1-5
size: few
DNA: TGCAGTGCTAGAGAACACCCCTCAGACCTCAATCAGCCCCAGCATTTT
CDR3: CSAREHPSDLNQPQHF

V: TRBV5-1
D: .
J: TRBJ2-5
size: .
DNA: TGCGCCAGCAGCCCCGGAGTCCCACTCGAGACCCAGTACTTC
CDR3: CASSPGVPLETQYF

V: TRBV20-1
D: .
J: TRBJ2-5
size: few
DNA: TGCAGTGGGGGGGGGCAGGAGACCCAGTACTTC
CDR3: CSGGGQETQYF

V: TRBV20-1
D: TRBD2
J: TRBJ2-3
size: few
DNA: TGCAGTGCTACTAGCGGGGGCGCAGATACGCAGTATTTT
CDR3: CSATSGGADTQYF

V: TRBV3-1
D: TRBD1
J: TRBJ2-7
size: .
DNA: TGTGCCAGCAGCCAAGCCGACAGGGCCCCCTACGAGCAGTACTTC
CDR3: CASSQADRAPYEQYF

V: TRBV29-1
D: .
J: TRBJ2-7
size: few
DNA: TGCAGCGCAGATAGGGGGGGGGCCGAGCAGTACTTC
CDR3: CSADRGGAEQYF

V: TRBV6-2/TRBV6-3
D: TRBD2
J: TRBJ2-1
size: few
DNA: TGTGCCAGCAGTTACCCCTATCAGGGAGGGGATGAGCAGTTCTTC
CDR3: CASSYPYQGGDEQFF

V: TRBV11-3
D: .
J: TRBJ2-1
size: .
DNA: TGTGCCAGCAGCTTAGGCCTAGTTGGTGAGCAGTTCTTC
CDR3: CASSLGLVGEQFF

V: TRBV7-6
D: .
J: TRBJ2-3
size: .
DNA: TGTGCCAGCAGCTTGGAGGATTGGGATACGCAGTATTTT
CDR3: CASSLEDWDTQYF

V: TRBV7-8
D: TRBD2
J: TRBJ2-5
size: .
DNA: TGTGCCAGCAGCTTAGTGACTAGCGGGGGGGCAGAGACCCAGTACTTC
CDR3: CASSLVTSGGAETQYF

V: TRBV7-8
D: .
J: TRBJ2-3
size: .
DNA: TGTGCCAGCAGCCCTATGGGGACCCGCTACCTTCCAGATACGCAGTATTTT
CDR3: CASSPMGTRYLPDTQYF

V: TRBV3-1
D: .
J: TRBJ2-2
size: .
DNA: TGTGCCAGCAGCCAAGATCTTCTTTCCGCTACCACCGGGGAGCTGTTTTTT
CDR3: CASSQDLLSATTGELFF

V: TRBV5-1
D: TRBD1
J: TRBJ2-3
size: few
DNA: TGCGCCAGCCGAGTCATAGGGACAGCAGATACGCAGTATTTT
CDR3: CASRVIGTADTQYF

V: TRBV4-2
D: TRBD2
J: TRBJ2-1
size: few
DNA: TGTGCCAGCAGCCGGATCGGGGGGGCCCACGATGAGCAGTTCTTC
CDR3: CASSRIGGAHDEQFF

V: TRBV2
D: .
J: TRBJ2-6
size: .
DNA: TGTGCCAGCAGACAGGGAGACTCTGGGGCCAACGTCCTGACTTTC
CDR3: CASRQGDSGANVLTF

V: TRBV10-2
D: TRBD2
J: TRBJ2-5
size: few
DNA: TGCGCCAGCAACCCGACTAGCGGGTTTGAGACCCAGTACTTC
CDR3: CASNPTSGFETQYF

V: TRBV29-1
D: .
J: TRBJ1-2
size: few
DNA: TGCAGCGTCCGCCGGGACACAGGCTACACCTTC
CDR3: CSVRRDTGYTF

V: TRBV7-9
D: .
J: TRBJ1-1
size: .
DNA: TGTGCCAGCAGGAACAGGTCCTTCACTGAAGCTTTCTTT
CDR3: CASRNRSFTEAFF

V: TRBV5-1
D: .
J: TRBJ1-6
size: few
DNA: TGCGCCAGCAGCGGGGGGGATAATTCACCCCTCCACTTT
CDR3: CASSGGDNSPLHF

V: TRBV3-1
D: .
J: TRBJ1-2
size: few
DNA: TGTGCCAGCAGCCAAGATATTCTCGGGGTTATAGGCTACACCTTC
CDR3: CASSQDILGVIGYTF

V: TRBV6-5
D: TRBD1
J: TRBJ1-2
size: few
DNA: TGTGCCAGCAGTGACACCGGGACAGGGGTTAGCTATGGCTACACCTTC
CDR3: CASSDTGTGVSYGYTF